The 27 T cell receptor beta chains below were found in one sample sequenced in a study of identical twins. MiXCR was run by TCRdb on the 5' RACE reads, yielding one entry per CDR3 protein. The table includes approximately 620,000 distinct CDR3 sequences, roughly 8% detected once. The data were also submitted as part of a second study, on yellow fever vaccine responses in identical twins.

Sequences were obtained from PBMCs. The origin of the receptors is a woman aged 18-30 years in good health.

This chain links TRBV18 with TRBJ2-1; D gene uncertain. CDR1 KGHSH and CDR2 LQKENI come from the germline V gene. V was trimmed by 2 bases and J by 0 bases, leaving 11 bases between them. CDR3 length: 16 residues. CDR3 sequence reads: CASSPGRPSSYNEQFF. CDR3 in DNA: TGTGCCAGCTCACCAGGTAGGCCAAGCTCCTACAATGAGCAGTTCTTC. Full variable domain (rest looked up from reference TRBV18 and TRBJ2-1): NAGVMQNPRHLVRRRGQEARLRCSPMKGHSHVYWYRQLPEEGLKFMVYLQKENIIDESGMPKERFSAEFPKEGPSILRIQQVVRGDSAAYFCASSPGRPSSYNEQFFGPGTRLTVL.

This clonotype occurred a few times. The J gene is TRBJ2-3, the V gene TRBV4-2; D is undetermined. The ends were cut back, 0 bases at V and 10 bases at J, with 11 bases in the middle. CDR3 length: 13 amino acids. Germline V lookup: CDR1 LGHNA, CDR2 YNFKEQ. The CDR3 DNA reads as TGTGCCAGCAGCCAAGATTTGGGAAGTCCGCAGTATTTT. As protein: CASSQDLGSPQYF.

CDR3 sequence: CATSKQGSGTGELFF. The CDR3, as DNA: TGTGCCACCAGCAAACAGGGATCAGGCACCGGGGAGCTGTTTTTT. V is TRBV15 and J is TRBJ2-2; tentatively, D is TRBD1 (6 bases). CDR1 and CDR2 from the germline V gene are LNHNV and YYDKDF (reference sequence). This CDR3 spans 15 amino acids. Trimming removed 4 bases from V and 4 bases from J, with 13 bases in between. The variable domain in full, completed from reference TRBV15 and TRBJ2-2, reads DAMVIQNPRYQVTQFGKPVTLSCSQTLNHNVMYWYQQKSSQAPKLLFHYYDKDFNNEADTPDNFQSRRPNTSFCFLDIRSPGLGDTAMYLCATSKQGSGTGELFFGEGSRLTVL.

V is TRBV6-6 and J is TRBJ2-1; D is undetermined. With 5 bases removed from V and 6 bases from J, the gap between germline ends came to 8 bases. The CDR3 length is 12 residues. Germline CDR1 and CDR2: MNHNY and SVGAGI (reference sequence). CDR3 in amino acids: CASSPLLNEQFF. DNA for the CDR3: TGTGCCAGCAGTCCTTTACTCAATGAGCAGTTCTTC.

The sample holds a few counts of this clonotype. The gene calls are TRBV4-3 and TRBJ2-2; D is unclear. V was pared by 1 base and J by 6 bases, with 18 bases between. Germline CDR1 and CDR2: LGHNA and YSLEER. The CDR3 is 17 residues long. Here the CDR3 DNA reads TGCGCCAGCAGCCAAGTTCTACGAGACCCCACGGCCGGGGAGCTGTTTTTT. It is translated as CASSQVLRDPTAGELFF.

The chain uses TRBV7-9 and TRBJ2-7, with TRBD2 matching over 7 bases. This CDR3 region has 16 residues. Germline CDR1 SEHNR, CDR2 FQNEAQ (reference sequence). J was trimmed by 0 bases and V by 5 bases; bases with no gene match: 10. CDR3 DNA sequence: TGTGCCAGCAGCGGAGTGCAGGGAGGGAGCTCCTACGAGCAGTACTTC. Translating it yields CASSGVQGGSSYEQYF.

This clonotype was found many times. V and J are TRBV20-1 and TRBJ2-3; 10 nucleotides line up with TRBD2. Germline V lookup: CDR1 DFQATT, CDR2 SNEGSKA (reference sequence). The CDR3 is made up of 16 amino acids. V trimming: 3 bases; J trimming: 2 bases; junction bases outside the gene matches: 8. CDR3 DNA sequence: TGCAGTGCTAGGTTTAGCGGGGGGCGAACCACAGATACGCAGTATTTT. Its translation is CSARFSGGRTTDTQYF.

This clonotype was counted at least ten times. CDR3 DNA: TGTGCCAGCAGCGAAGGGGGCAACTATGGCTACACCTTC. Amino acids: CASSEGGNYGYTF. The genes are TRBV9 and TRBJ1-2; 7 positions match TRBD1. J was trimmed by 2 bases and V by 3 bases; bases with no gene match: 1. This CDR3 contains 13 residues. CDR1 is SGDLS and CDR2 is YYNGEE in the germline V gene.

This sequence joins TRBV4-2 and TRBJ2-3, with 11 positions matching TRBD2. Germline V gene lookup returns CDR1 LGHNA and CDR2 YNFKEQ. Losses at the gene ends were 2 bases for V and 1 base for J; bases not matched to a gene: 5. The CDR3 extends over 17 amino acids. The CDR3 is CASSQPPGLAGTDTQYF. For the CDR3, the DNA is TGTGCCAGCAGCCAACCCCCGGGACTAGCGGGCACAGATACGCAGTATTTT.

This clonotype was counted only a few times. The chain links TRBV12-3 or TRBV12-4 to TRBJ2-7, with TRBD1 matching over 8 bases. V gave up 4 bases and J gave up 2 bases; unmatched junction bases: 7. This CDR3 is built from 15 residues. Written as DNA, the CDR3 is TGTGCCAGCAGTTCAAACCCGACAGGGGCCTACGAGCAGTACTTC. Protein product: CASSSNPTGAYEQYF.

V is TRBV7-9 and J is TRBJ1-6; 10 bases align to TRBD1. J was trimmed by 8 bases and V by 5 bases; bases with no gene match: 6. The CDR3 is made up of 15 amino acids. Germline loops: CDR1 SEHNR, CDR2 FQNEAQ (reference sequence). This chain's CDR3 is CASSTRDRGDSPLHF. The CDR3 region has the DNA TGTGCCAGCAGCACCCGGGACAGGGGAGATTCACCCCTCCACTTT.

The CDR3 loop is CASSFVQGLSSYEQYF. Written as DNA, the CDR3 is TGTGCCAGCAGCTTTGTACAGGGTCTGAGTTCCTACGAGCAGTACTTC. The chain uses TRBV5-5 and TRBJ2-7, with D possibly matching TRBD1 (6 bases). Germline CDR1 is SGHKS and CDR2 is YYEKEE (reference sequence). V was shortened by 2 bases and J by 1 base, with 16 bases between the two germline ends. CDR3 length: 16 residues.

This clonotype occurred many times. V and J are TRBV5-6 and TRBJ2-5, with D hard to call. In germline, CDR1 is SGHDT, CDR2 YYEEEE. This CDR3 contains 14 residues. Between the trimmed V and J ends, which lost 1 base and 0 bases, there was a span of 7 bases. The CDR3 is CASSLRADQETQYF. The CDR3 DNA is TGTGCCAGCAGCTTGAGGGCAGACCAAGAGACCCAGTACTTC.

This clonotype has a count of ten or more. The chain employs TRBV9 and TRBJ2-1, with 8 bases aligning to TRBD1. The V and J ends lost 0 bases and 2 bases, in that order; junction bases with no gene match: 10. This CDR3 has 18 amino acids. CDR1 is SGDLS, CDR2 YYNGEE, per germline. CDR3 DNA sequence: TGTGCCAGCAGCGTAGCCAGCCAGGGCAGGGGGCCCTACAATGAGCAGTTCTTC. Translated: CASSVASQGRGPYNEQFF.

This clonotype appeared many times. V gene TRBV12-3 or TRBV12-4 combines with J gene TRBJ1-3; D call uncertain. This CDR3 comprises 15 residues. V was shortened by 6 bases and J by 0 bases, with 12 bases between the two germline ends. The CDR3, as DNA: TGTGCCAGCAGGTCTCTTTCTATCTCTGGAAACACCATATATTTT. Its translation: CASRSLSISGNTIYF.

In its sample, this clonotype was seen a few times. V gene TRBV6-1 combines with J gene TRBJ2-7; TRBD1 aligns across 12 bases. The ends lost 8 bases at V and 9 bases at J; junction bases unmatched: 14. This CDR3 is built from 15 residues. Germline V gives CDR1 MNHNS, CDR2 SASEGT. CDR3 DNA: TGTGCCAGCGGAAGATCGGGACAGGGGGCCCAAAGGCAGTACTTC. It yields the protein CASGRSGQGAQRQYF.

The chain couples TRBV2 to TRBJ2-2; 10 nucleotides align to TRBD2. Trimming removed 6 bases from V and 6 bases from J; junction bases left unmatched: 4. This CDR3 has 14 amino acids. Germline V lookup: CDR1 SNHLY, CDR2 FYNNEI. CDR3 residues: CASRSGTSAGELFF. DNA of the CDR3: TGTGCCAGCAGATCCGGGACTAGCGCCGGGGAGCTGTTTTTT.

This clonotype showed up just a few times. This sequence joins TRBV7-2 and TRBJ2-7; TRBD2 aligns across 7 bases. Germline V gene sequence: CDR1 SGHTA, CDR2 FQGNSA. The CDR3 is 14 residues long. J lost 3 bases, V lost 3 bases, and 5 bases had no gene match. CDR3 sequence reads: CASSFRGGGYEQYF. The CDR3 DNA sequence: TGTGCCAGCAGCTTTCGCGGGGGTGGCTACGAGCAGTACTTC. Full variable domain (remainder filled in from reference TRBV7-2 and TRBJ2-7): GAGVSQSPSNKVTEKGKDVELRCDPISGHTALYWYRQSLGQGLEFLIYFQGNSAPDKSGLPSDRFSAERTGGSVSTLTIQRTQQEDSAVYLCASSFRGGGYEQYFGPGTRLTVT.

In this sample, this clonotype turned up a few times. The chain links TRBV24-1 to TRBJ2-1, with D possibly TRBD2 on 6 matching bases. CDR3 length equals 14 residues. Between the trimmed V and J ends, which lost 2 bases and 14 bases, there was a span of 18 bases. Germline V gene sequence: CDR1 KGHDR, CDR2 SFDVKD. CDR3 residues: CATSDSSSGPREFF. The CDR3, as DNA: TGTGCCACCAGTGATTCTTCAAGCGGGCCGAGGGAGTTCTTC.

This clonotype was observed at least ten times. The chain is built from TRBV6-1 and TRBJ1-1; D gene uncertain. CDR3 size: 16 residues. The germline CDR1 and CDR2 sequences are MNHNS and SASEGT. Trimming removed 6 bases from V and 0 bases from J, with 17 bases in between. As DNA, the CDR3 is TGTGCCAGCAGAAACCCAGGCGCCTACCTGAACACTGAAGCTTTCTTT. This translates into CASRNPGAYLNTEAFF.

The gene calls are TRBV20-1 and TRBJ2-5; D unresolved. The CDR3 covers 13 residues. In germline, CDR1 is DFQATT, CDR2 SNEGSKA (reference sequence). The V and J ends lost 0 bases and 6 bases respectively, with 11 bases between them. The CDR3 coding sequence is TGCAGTGCTAGAGATAGTCACAGCCAGACCCAGTACTTC. This codes for CSARDSHSQTQYF.

This clonotype was recorded a few times. The chain carries TRBV6-5 and TRBJ2-3, with D hard to call. Germline V CDR1 and CDR2: MNHEY, SVGAGI. The ends were cut back, 0 bases at V and 2 bases at J, with 9 bases in the middle. The CDR3 runs 15 residues. This CDR3 is CASSYSQRPTDTQYF. CDR3 in DNA: TGTGCCAGCAGTTACTCGCAGCGCCCCACAGATACGCAGTATTTT.

This clonotype has just a few counts. The rearrangement links TRBV12-3 or TRBV12-4 to TRBJ2-1, with D hard to call. Trimming removed 0 bases at V and 10 bases at J, with 10 bases between. The CDR3 length is 13 residues. For the CDR3, the DNA is TGTGCCAGCAGTTTAGCCCTTTGGGCAGAGCAGTTCTTC. As protein: CASSLALWAEQFF.

The chain joins TRBV7-2 to TRBJ1-2; 7 bases are a match to TRBD1. The CDR3 is made up of 13 amino acids. After removal of 6 bases from V and 4 bases from J, the junction contained 5 bases not matched to a gene. Germline values: CDR1 SGHTA, CDR2 FQGNSA. DNA for the CDR3: TGTGCCAGCAGTGCGACAGGGATCTATGGCTACACCTTC. It encodes CASSATGIYGYTF. Full variable domain (missing parts from reference TRBV7-2 and TRBJ1-2): GAGVSQSPSNKVTEKGKDVELRCDPISGHTALYWYRQSLGQGLEFLIYFQGNSAPDKSGLPSDRFSAERTGGSVSTLTIQRTQQEDSAVYLCASSATGIYGYTFGSGTRLTVV.

This sequence joins TRBV7-3 and TRBJ2-7; TRBD2 is a possible D gene (6 bases). Trimming left V 5 bases short and J 1 base short, with 12 bases between. From germline, CDR1 is SGHTA and CDR2 FQGTGA. The CDR3 loop spans 14 amino acids. The CDR3 coding sequence is TGTGCCAGCAGCCCCTATGCGGGGTCCTACGAGCAGTACTTC. It specifies CASSPYAGSYEQYF.

The J gene is TRBJ2-7, the V gene TRBV6-5, with D possibly matching TRBD1 (5 bases). V shed 2 bases and J shed 1 base, with 21 bases lying between them. Germline CDR1 and CDR2: MNHEY and SVGAGI. The CDR3 has 18 amino acids. The CDR3 DNA is TGTGCCAGCAGTTACCCCTCCCGCCAGGGTAAAGGATCCTACGAGCAGTACTTC. Translating gives CASSYPSRQGKGSYEQYF.

This clonotype was counted ten times or more. V and J are TRBV6-5 and TRBJ1-2; D is unclear. This CDR3 spans 14 amino acids. V gave up 0 bases and J gave up 3 bases, with 8 bases separating them. Germline lookup yields CDR1 MNHEY and CDR2 SVGAGI. The CDR3: CASSYSLQYYGYTF. CDR3 sequence (DNA): TGTGCCAGCAGTTACTCCCTACAGTACTATGGCTACACCTTC.